The clone carrying this T cell receptor beta chain was counted at least ten times. The sample's time point: sample taken at primary tumor resection. Whole RNA was taken from tumor, nontumor lung or frozen PBMC; it was then sequenced unsorted. This specimen belongs to a study of spatial heterogeneity in lung cancer. Trimming removed 6 bases from V and 7 bases from J, with 10 bases in between. The CDR3 is 12 amino acids. TCRdb ran MiXCR on the 5' RACE reads and lists one entry per CDR3 protein. In the table there are roughly 25,000 distinct CDR3 sequences, roughly 7% of which are singletons. The rearrangement joins TRBV12-3 or TRBV12-4 to TRBJ2-1, with a possible D match to TRBD1 (5 bases). Sequenced here: PBMCs, sampled at surgery. The clonotype comes from a male donor with early-stage non-small cell lung cancer. CDR3 sequence: CASSPGQNEQFF. The CDR3 region has the DNA TGTGCCAGCAGCCCCGGACAAAATGAGCAGTTCTTC.